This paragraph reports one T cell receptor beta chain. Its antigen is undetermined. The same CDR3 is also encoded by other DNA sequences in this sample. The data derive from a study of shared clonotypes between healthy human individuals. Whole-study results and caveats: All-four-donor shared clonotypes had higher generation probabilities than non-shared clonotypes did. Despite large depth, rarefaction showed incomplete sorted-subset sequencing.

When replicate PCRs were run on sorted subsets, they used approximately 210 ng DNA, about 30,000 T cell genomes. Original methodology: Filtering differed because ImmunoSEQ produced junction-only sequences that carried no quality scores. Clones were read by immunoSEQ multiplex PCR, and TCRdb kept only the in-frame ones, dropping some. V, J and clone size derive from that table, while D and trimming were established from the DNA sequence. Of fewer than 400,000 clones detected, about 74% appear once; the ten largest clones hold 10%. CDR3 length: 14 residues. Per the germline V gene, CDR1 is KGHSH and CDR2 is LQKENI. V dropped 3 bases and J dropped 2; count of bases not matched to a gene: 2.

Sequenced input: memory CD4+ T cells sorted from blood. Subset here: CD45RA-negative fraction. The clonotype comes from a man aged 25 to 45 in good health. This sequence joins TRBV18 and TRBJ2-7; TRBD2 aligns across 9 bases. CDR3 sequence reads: CASSPGLAAYEQYF. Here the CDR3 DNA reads TGTGCCAGCTCACCGGGACTAGCCGCCTACGAGCAGTACTTC.